This paragraph reports one T cell receptor beta chain. Its antigen remains unknown. PCR involved 60 Vbeta and 13 Jbeta primers. The table came from immunoSEQ multiplex PCR; TCRdb's copy has only in-frame clones and leaves some out. The sample records approximately 190,000 clones, around 86% being singletons. These data are taken from a study of cytomegalovirus exposure and HLA in healthy donors. Whole-study results and caveats: The authors assumed roughly uniform sequencing depth across donors for presence/absence analyses. The sole available immune exposure information was CMV serostatus.

Among the donors, all were healthy bone marrow donors. Germline assignment: CDR1 SNHLY and CDR2 FYNNEI. With V trimmed by 4 bases and J by 3 bases, 12 bases remained unmatched. The CDR3 is made up of 17 amino acids. This sequence joins TRBV2 and TRBJ1-5; 7 positions match TRBD1. The TCR sequence derives from a man in his forties in good health and CMV-seropositive. The sequencing sample was made of PBMCs. CDR3: CASSGNLQGNPNQPQHF. CDR3 nucleotide sequence: TGTGCCAGCAGTGGGAACCTACAGGGGAACCCCAATCAGCCCCAGCATTTT.